This TCR beta chain was identified in a study of T cell changes during pregnancy in multiple sclerosis (dated by TCRdb to the late 2010s). Background on the whole study: Changes in the T cell repertoire over the course of pregnancy were examined in this study in women with multiple sclerosis.

The CDR3 spans 13 residues, from the cysteine through the phenylalanine. The retained sequence is limited to the CDR3, 39 bases, with the frame set at the first base. V loses 2 bases of germline sequence and J loses 4 bases, and the interval between the two ends is 9 bases. The CDR1 and CDR2 encoded by the germline V gene are MDHEN and SYDVKM. Comments on this clone: What antigen it recognizes has not been identified. Per-base qualities were not stored, and no clone one base away is much larger.

The library was prepared using the immunoSEQ multiplex PCR assay. The clones in this table, taken by TCRdb from immuneACCESS, are in-frame only. Not every clone is retained; where verified, under half of the shortfall comes from an unresolved V gene, and the cause of the rest is unknown. In all, the sample holds roughly 40,000 clones, and approximately 92% of those were seen once. In total, the top ten clones hold 1% to 1.5% of the sample. The TCR sequence derives from a female donor with multiple sclerosis, enrolled in a pregnancy study. Recombination connected TRBV28 to TRBJ2-7; the D gene assignment is ambiguous. The sequences come from peripheral blood, collected before pregnancy. The nucleotide sequence reads TGTGCCAGCAGTTTACCCCAGGATTACGAGCAGTACTTC. Protein translation: CASSLPQDYEQYF.